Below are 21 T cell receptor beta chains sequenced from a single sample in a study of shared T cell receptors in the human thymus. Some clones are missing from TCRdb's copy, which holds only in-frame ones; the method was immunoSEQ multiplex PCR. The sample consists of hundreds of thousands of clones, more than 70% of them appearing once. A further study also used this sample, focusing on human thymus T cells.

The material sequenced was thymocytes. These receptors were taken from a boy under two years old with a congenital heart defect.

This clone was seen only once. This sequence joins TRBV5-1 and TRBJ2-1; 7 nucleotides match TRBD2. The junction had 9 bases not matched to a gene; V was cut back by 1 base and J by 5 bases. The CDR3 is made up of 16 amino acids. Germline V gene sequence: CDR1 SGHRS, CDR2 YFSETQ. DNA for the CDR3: TGCGCCAGCAGCTTGAATTGCACTAGCGTCGACAATGAGCAGTTCTTC. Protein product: CASSLNCTSVDNEQFF.

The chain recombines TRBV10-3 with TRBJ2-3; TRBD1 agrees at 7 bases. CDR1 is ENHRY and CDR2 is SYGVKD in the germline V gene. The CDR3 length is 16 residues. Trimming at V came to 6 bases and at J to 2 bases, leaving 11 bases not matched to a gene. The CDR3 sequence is CAIRRDSEASTDTQYF. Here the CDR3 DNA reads TGTGCCATCAGACGGGACAGTGAGGCTTCCACAGATACGCAGTATTTT.

CDR3 sequence (DNA): TGTGCCAGCAGTAACAGTGGCAATCAGCCCCAGCATTTT. Its protein is CASSNSGNQPQHF. The chain links TRBV27 to TRBJ1-5; D gene uncertain. CDR3 length: 13 residues. Trimming left V 5 bases short and J 2 bases short, with 7 bases between. Germline-derived CDR1 and CDR2 are MNHEY and SMNVEV (reference sequence).

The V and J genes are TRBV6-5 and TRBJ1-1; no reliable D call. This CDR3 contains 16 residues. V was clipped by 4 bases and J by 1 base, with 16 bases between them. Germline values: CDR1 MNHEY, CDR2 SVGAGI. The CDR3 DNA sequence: TGTGCCAGCAGTTCCCCCCTGAGCAGGCAGAACACTGAAGCTTTCTTT. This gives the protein CASSSPLSRQNTEAFF.

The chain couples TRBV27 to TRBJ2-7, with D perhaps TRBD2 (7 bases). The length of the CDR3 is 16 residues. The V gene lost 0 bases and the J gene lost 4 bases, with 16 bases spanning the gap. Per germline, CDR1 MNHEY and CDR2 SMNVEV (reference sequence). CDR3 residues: CASSLSLTGRGYEQYF. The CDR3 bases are TGTGCCAGCAGTTTATCTCTAACAGGGAGGGGGTACGAGCAGTACTTC.

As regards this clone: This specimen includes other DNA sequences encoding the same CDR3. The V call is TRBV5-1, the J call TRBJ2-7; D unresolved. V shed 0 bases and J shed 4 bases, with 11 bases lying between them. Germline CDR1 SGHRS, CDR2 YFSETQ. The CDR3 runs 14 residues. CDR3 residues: CASSLGPGGYEQYF. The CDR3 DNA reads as TGCGCCAGCAGCTTGGGCCCGGGTGGGTACGAGCAGTACTTC.

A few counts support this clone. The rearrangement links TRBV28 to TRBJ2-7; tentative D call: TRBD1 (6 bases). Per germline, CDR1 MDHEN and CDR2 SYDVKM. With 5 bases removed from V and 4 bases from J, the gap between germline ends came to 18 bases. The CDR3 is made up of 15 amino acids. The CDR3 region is CASSPWTVPGYEQYF. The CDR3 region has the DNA TGTGCCAGCAGTCCATGGACAGTCCCGGGGTACGAGCAGTACTTC.

In DNA, the CDR3 is TGCGCCAGCAGCCCGGGGGAGGGGCGGAGCGCGTGGGAAAAACTGTTTTTT. This sequence encodes CASSPGEGRSAWEKLFF. The rearrangement joins TRBV4-3 to TRBJ1-4; D possibly corresponds to TRBD1 (5 bases). CDR1 and CDR2 (germline): LGHNA, YSLEER. Trimming removed 4 bases at V and 8 bases at J, with 23 bases between. The CDR3 spans 17 residues.

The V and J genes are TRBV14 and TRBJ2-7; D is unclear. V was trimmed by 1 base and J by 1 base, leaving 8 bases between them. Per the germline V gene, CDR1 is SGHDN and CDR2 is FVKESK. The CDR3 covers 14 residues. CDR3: CASSQGPPSYEQYF. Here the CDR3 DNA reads TGTGCCAGCAGCCAAGGGCCCCCGTCCTACGAGCAGTACTTC.

The CDR3 DNA sequence: TGTGCCAGTGAAAGCGGAGAAGAGACCCAGTACTTC. Protein: CASESGEETQYF. The gene calls are TRBV7-2 and TRBJ2-5, with D possibly being TRBD2 (5 bases). The CDR3 covers 12 residues. V lost 9 bases and J lost 3, with 11 bases in between. Germline V CDR1 and CDR2: SGHTA, FQGNSA.

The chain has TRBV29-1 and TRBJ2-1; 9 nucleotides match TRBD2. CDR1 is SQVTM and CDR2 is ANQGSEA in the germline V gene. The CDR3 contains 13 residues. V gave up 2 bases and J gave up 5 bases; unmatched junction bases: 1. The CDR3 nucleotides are TGCAGCGTTGAACTAGCGGGGAACAATGAGCAGTTCTTC. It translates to CSVELAGNNEQFF.

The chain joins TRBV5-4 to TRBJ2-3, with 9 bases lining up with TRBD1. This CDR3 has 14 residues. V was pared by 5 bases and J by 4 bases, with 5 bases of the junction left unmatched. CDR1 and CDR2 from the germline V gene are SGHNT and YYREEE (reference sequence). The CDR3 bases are TGTGCCAGCAGTCAAAACAGGGGGCCAGATACGCAGTATTTT. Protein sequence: CASSQNRGPDTQYF.

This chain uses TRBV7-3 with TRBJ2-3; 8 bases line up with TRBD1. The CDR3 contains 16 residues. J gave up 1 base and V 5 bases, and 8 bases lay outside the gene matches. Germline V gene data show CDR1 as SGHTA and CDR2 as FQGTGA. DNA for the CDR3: TGTGCCAGCAGCCATATGGACAGGGTCGGCACAGATACGCAGTATTTT. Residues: CASSHMDRVGTDTQYF.

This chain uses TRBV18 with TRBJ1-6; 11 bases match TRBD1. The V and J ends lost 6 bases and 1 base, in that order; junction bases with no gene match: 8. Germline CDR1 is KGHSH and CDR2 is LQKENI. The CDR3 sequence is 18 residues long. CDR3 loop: CASSSDRGLGSYNSPLHF. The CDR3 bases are TGTGCCAGCTCCTCGGACAGGGGGCTTGGGTCCTATAATTCACCCCTCCACTTT. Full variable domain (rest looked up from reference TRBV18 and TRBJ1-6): NAGVMQNPRHLVRRRGQEARLRCSPMKGHSHVYWYRQLPEEGLKFMVYLQKENIIDESGMPKERFSAEFPKEGPSILRIQQVVRGDSAAYFCASSSDRGLGSYNSPLHFGNGTRLTVT.

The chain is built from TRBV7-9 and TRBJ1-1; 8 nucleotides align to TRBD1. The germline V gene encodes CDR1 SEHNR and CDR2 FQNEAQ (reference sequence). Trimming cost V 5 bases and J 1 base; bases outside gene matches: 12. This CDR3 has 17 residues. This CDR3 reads CASSPGGLSTWNTEAFF. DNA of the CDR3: TGTGCCAGCAGCCCAGGGGGCCTCAGCACTTGGAACACTGAAGCTTTCTTT.

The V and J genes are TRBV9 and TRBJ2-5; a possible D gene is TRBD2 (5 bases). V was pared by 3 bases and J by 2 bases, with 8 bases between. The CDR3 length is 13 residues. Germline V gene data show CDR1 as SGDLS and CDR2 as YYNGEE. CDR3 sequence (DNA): TGTGCCAGCAGCGGGACTCATCAAGAGACCCAGTACTTC. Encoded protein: CASSGTHQETQYF.

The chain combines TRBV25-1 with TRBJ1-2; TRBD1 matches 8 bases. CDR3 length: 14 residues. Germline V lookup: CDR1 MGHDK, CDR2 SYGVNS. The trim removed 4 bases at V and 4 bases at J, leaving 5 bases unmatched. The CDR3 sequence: CASSGLDRAYGYTF. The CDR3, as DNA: TGTGCCAGCAGTGGCCTGGACAGGGCCTATGGCTACACCTTC.

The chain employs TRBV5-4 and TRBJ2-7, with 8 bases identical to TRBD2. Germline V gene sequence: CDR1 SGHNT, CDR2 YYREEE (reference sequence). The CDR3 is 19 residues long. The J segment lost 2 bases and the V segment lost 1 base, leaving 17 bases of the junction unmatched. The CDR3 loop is CASSLYARGGPDITYEQYF. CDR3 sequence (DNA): TGTGCCAGCAGCTTGTATGCTCGCGGGGGGCCAGACATAACCTACGAGCAGTACTTC. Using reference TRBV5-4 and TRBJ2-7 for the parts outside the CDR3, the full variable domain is ETGVTQSPTHLIKTRGQQVTLRCSSQSGHNTVSWYQQALGQGPQFIFQYYREEENGRGNFPPRFSGLQFPNYSSELNVNALELDDSALYLCASSLYARGGPDITYEQYFGPGTRLTVT.

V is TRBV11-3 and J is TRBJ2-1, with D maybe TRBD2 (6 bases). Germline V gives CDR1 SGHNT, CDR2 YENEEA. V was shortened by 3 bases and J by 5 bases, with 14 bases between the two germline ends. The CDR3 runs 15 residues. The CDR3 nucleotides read TGTGCCAGCAGCTTGGCTAAGGGACTTAACAATGAGCAGTTCTTC. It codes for CASSLAKGLNNEQFF.

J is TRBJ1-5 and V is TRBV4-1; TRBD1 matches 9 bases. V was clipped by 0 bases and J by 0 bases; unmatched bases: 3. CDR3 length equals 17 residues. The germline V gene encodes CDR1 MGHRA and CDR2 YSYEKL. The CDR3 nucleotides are TGCGCCAGCAGCCAAGAGAGACAGGGGGTTAGCAATCAGCCCCAGCATTTT. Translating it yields CASSQERQGVSNQPQHF.

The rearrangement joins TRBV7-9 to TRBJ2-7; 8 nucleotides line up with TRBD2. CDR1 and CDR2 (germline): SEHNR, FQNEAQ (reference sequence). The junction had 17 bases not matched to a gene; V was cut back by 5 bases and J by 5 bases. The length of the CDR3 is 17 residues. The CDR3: CASSRIRPSGPSDEQYF. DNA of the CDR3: TGTGCCAGCAGCCGAATAAGGCCTAGCGGGCCCTCGGACGAGCAGTACTTC.